The clone carrying this TCR beta chain showed up just a few times. What it recognizes is unknown. Presence of unique molecular identifiers characterized the TCR beta cDNA libraries. TCRdb recomputed calls from the PCR reads with MiXCR, one row per CDR3 protein. The repertoire holds 650,000 to 850,000 distinct CDR3 sequences, with around 53% as singletons. The sample originates from a study of post-analysis software for immune sequencing data. Study outcomes and limitations: A handful of TRBV segments appeared more often in patients than in controls, and TRBV5-6, TRBV5-1 and TRBV20-1 were among these.

Germline V gives CDR1 DFQATT, CDR2 SNEGSKA (reference sequence). The junction had 12 bases not matched to a gene; V was cut back by 6 bases and J by 1 base. The CDR3 runs to 16 residues. The sequence came from a girl under 18 with multiple sclerosis. Sequenced sample: blood. The chain carries TRBV20-1 and TRBJ2-1; 7 bases fit TRBD2. CDR3 residues: CSADLLVGGSYNEQFF. The DNA of the CDR3 is TGCAGTGCCGATCTGTTAGTGGGAGGGTCCTACAATGAGCAGTTCTTC.